This entry describes one TCR beta chain. This sample was taken from a study of blood T cell repertoires in COVID-19. In germline, CDR1 is SGHRS, CDR2 YFSETQ. There are 17 residues in the CDR3. Trimming left V 4 bases short and J 2 bases short, with 18 bases between. Donors were grouped by their self-reported clinical history. Data came from immunoSEQ multiplex PCR; TCRdb stores just in-frame clones and leaves some out. The table has approximately 350,000 clones, approximately 84% seen once. V gene TRBV5-1 combines with J gene TRBJ2-2; D is perhaps TRBD1 (6 bases). Input material: PBMCs or T cells enriched from blood (not recorded which). This receptor was taken from a woman aged 25 to 39 who had recovered from COVID-19. DNA for the CDR3: TGCGCCAGCAGCCTGGACAGCCGAGGGTCCAACACCGGGGAGCTGTTTTTT. Its protein is CASSLDSRGSNTGELFF.